This is a list of T cell receptor beta chains from one sample in a study of T cell responses to AZD1222 COVID-19 vaccine. Sequenced by immunoSEQ multiplex PCR; TCRdb stores in-frame clones only, minus some. Altogether around 140,000 clones are present, roughly nine tenths being singletons, with the ten largest covering 5.1%. Sequencing was performed on peripheral blood, taken on day 0 of AZD1222 vaccination. These receptors originate from an adult in good health. The CDR3 runs from the conserved cysteine through the conserved F or W. D genes are given only for firm matches. Expanded clones get a size class; other rows say once, few or many, or leave the size out.

D | size | J | V | CDR3 | DNA
TRBD2 | . | TRBJ2-3 | TRBV5-4 | CASSLAGTSGSPVADTQYF | TGTGCCAGCAGCTTGGCCGGGACTAGCGGGAGTCCTGTAGCAGATACGCAGTATTTT
TRBD1 | . | TRBJ2-6 | TRBV7-2 | CASSSDRGRANVLTF | TGTGCCAGCAGCTCGGACAGGGGGCGGGCCAACGTCCTGACTTTC
. | . | TRBJ2-2 | TRBV9 | CASSVGPGRNTGELFF | TGTGCCAGCAGCGTAGGCCCGGGACGGAACACCGGGGAGCTGTTTTTT
. | . | TRBJ2-7 | TRBV7-9 | CASSRTLALSSYEQYF | TGTGCCAGCAGCCGCACTCTAGCGCTGAGCTCCTACGAGCAGTACTTC
. | . | TRBJ2-1 | TRBV21-1 | CASRGGLAFF | TGTGCCAGCAGGGGAGGCTTAGCGTTCTTC
. | . | TRBJ1-6 | TRBV6-2/TRBV6-3 | CASSPHWSPLHF | TGTGCCAGCAGTCCCCATTGGTCACCCCTCCACTTT
TRBD2 | . | TRBJ2-7 | TRBV7-6 | CASSLGPGGAGSHEQYF | TGTGCCAGCAGCTTAGGGCCGGGGGGAGCGGGATCCCACGAGCAGTACTTC
. | . | TRBJ1-1 | TRBV2 | CASSRQIEAFF | TGTGCCAGCAGTCGACAAATTGAAGCTTTCTTT
. | once | TRBJ1-2 | TRBV9 | CASSEDSGYTF | TGTGCCAGCAGCGAGGACAGCGGCTACACCTTC
. | . | TRBJ2-2 | TRBV4-3 | CASSQERVNTGELFF | TGCGCCAGCAGCCAAGAAAGGGTGAACACCGGGGAGCTGTTTTTT
. | . | TRBJ1-5 | TRBV6-5 | CASRPPGGPNQPQHF | TGTGCCAGCAGGCCCCCCGGGGGTCCCAATCAGCCCCAGCATTTT
. | . | TRBJ1-1 | TRBV19 | CASSIPGRDRNTEAFF | TGTGCCAGTAGTATACCAGGGCGTGATAGGAACACTGAAGCTTTCTTT
. | . | TRBJ2-1 | TRBV5-6 | CASSLERTRVLDEQFF | TGTGCCAGCAGCTTGGAAAGAACTCGAGTCTTGGATGAGCAGTTCTTC
TRBD1 | . | TRBJ1-1 | TRBV24-1 | CATSDSTGGNTEAFF | TGTGCCACCAGTGATTCGACAGGGGGGAACACTGAAGCTTTCTTT
. | . | TRBJ1-5 | TRBV19 | CATKDYSNQPQHF | TGTGCCACCAAAGACTATAGCAATCAGCCCCAGCATTTT
. | . | TRBJ2-1 | TRBV7-3 | CASSLTGETEQFF | TGTGCCAGCAGCTTAACGGGGGAAACCGAGCAGTTCTTC
TRBD1 | . | TRBJ1-5 | TRBV28 | CASRSRDSHNQPQHF | TGTGCCAGCAGATCCCGGGACAGCCACAATCAGCCCCAGCATTTT
TRBD1 | . | TRBJ1-1 | TRBV28 | CASIAGGAKNTEAFF | TGTGCCAGCATAGCAGGGGGCGCGAAGAACACTGAAGCTTTCTTT
TRBD1 | . | TRBJ1-1 | TRBV27 | CASSLSGEGAWRNEAFF | TGTGCCAGCAGTTTATCCGGAGAGGGGGCCTGGAGAAATGAAGCTTTCTTT
TRBD1 | few | TRBJ1-3 | TRBV6-7 | CASSFGQGHSGNTIYF | TGTGCCAGCAGTTTTGGACAGGGACACTCTGGAAACACCATATATTTT
. | few | TRBJ2-7 | TRBV21-1 | CASSKDTGFPYEQYF | TGTGCCAGCAGCAAAGATACAGGGTTCCCCTACGAGCAGTACTTC
. | . | TRBJ2-1 | TRBV6-2/TRBV6-3 | CASSQTGIYNEQFF | TGTGCCAGCAGTCAAACAGGGATCTACAATGAGCAGTTCTTC
TRBD2 | . | TRBJ2-1 | TRBV6-2/TRBV6-3 | CASSSGTSGSDEQFF | TGTGCCAGCAGTTCCGGGACTAGCGGGAGTGATGAGCAGTTCTTC
TRBD1 | . | TRBJ1-3 | TRBV7-6 | CASSLAAEGGKWNTIYF | TGTGCCAGCAGCTTAGCCGCGGAAGGGGGCAAGTGGAACACCATATATTTT
. | . | TRBJ1-1 | TRBV2 | CASRLDQNTEAFF | TGTGCCAGCAGACTCGACCAGAACACTGAAGCTTTCTTT
TRBD1 | . | TRBJ1-5 | TRBV15 | CATSSPGTGNQPQHF | TGTGCCACCAGCAGTCCCGGGACAGGGAATCAGCCCCAGCATTTT
. | . | TRBJ2-4 | TRBV2 | CASSVEILAKNIQYF | TGTGCCAGCAGTGTCGAGATCTTAGCCAAAAACATTCAGTACTTC
. | . | TRBJ1-1 | TRBV28 | CASSPGGISSTEAFF | TGTGCCAGCAGTCCGGGGGGGATCTCGAGTACTGAAGCTTTCTTT
TRBD2 | . | TRBJ2-3 | TRBV10-3 | CAISDPAGGVDTQYF | TGTGCCATCAGTGACCCCGCGGGGGGGGTAGATACGCAGTATTTT
. | once | TRBJ1-1 | TRBV20-1 | CSASPVTAFF | TGCAGTGCTAGCCCCGTTACAGCTTTCTTT
TRBD2 | . | TRBJ2-5 | TRBV7-2 | CASSLSYPSGLQETQYF | TGTGCCAGCAGCTTATCCTATCCTAGCGGCCTCCAAGAGACCCAGTACTTC
. | . | TRBJ2-5 | TRBV29-1 | CSVGSVFETQYF | TGCAGCGTTGGATCAGTCTTCGAGACCCAGTACTTC
TRBD1 | . | TRBJ2-7 | TRBV5-6 | CASRSTGGLYEQYF | TGTGCCAGCAGATCGACAGGGGGCCTATACGAGCAGTACTTC
TRBD2 | . | TRBJ2-6 | TRBV5-1 | CASSLASSGRVGTGANVLTF | TGCGCCAGCAGCTTGGCCTCTAGCGGGAGGGTCGGTACTGGGGCCAACGTCCTGACTTTC
. | . | TRBJ1-5 | TRBV10-1 | CASSDGGQPQHF | TGCGCCAGCAGTGATGGGGGCCAGCCCCAGCATTTT
. | . | TRBJ2-2 | TRBV2 | CASRDTQGAGELFF | TGTGCCAGCAGGGACACCCAAGGGGCCGGGGAGCTGTTTTTT
. | . | TRBJ1-4 | TRBV5-1 | CASSFGSGSLTNEKLFF | .
. | . | TRBJ2-7 | TRBV5-1 | CASSPDRTFYNYEQYF | TGCGCCAGCAGCCCCGACCGAACATTCTATAACTACGAGCAGTACTTC
. | . | TRBJ2-3 | TRBV7-2 | CASSLRGSTDTQYF | TGTGCCAGCAGCTTACGAGGGAGCACAGATACGCAGTATTTT
TRBD1 | . | TRBJ1-1 | TRBV18 | CASSPFFDRANTEAFF | TGTGCCAGCTCACCATTTTTCGACAGGGCGAACACTGAAGCTTTCTTT
TRBD2 | . | TRBJ2-7 | TRBV7-9 | CASNRASGGGEQYF | TGTGCCAGCAACCGGGCTAGCGGAGGCGGGGAGCAGTACTTC
. | . | TRBJ1-3 | TRBV5-5 | CASSLVRVSTIYF | TGTGCCAGCAGCTTGGTCAGGGTTAGCACCATATATTTT
TRBD1 | few | TRBJ2-7 | TRBV28 | CASNLGQGPEQYF | TGTGCCAGCAACCTGGGACAGGGCCCCGAGCAGTACTTC
. | . | TRBJ1-2 | TRBV28 | CASSWGVRQTRANYGYTF | TGTGCCAGCAGTTGGGGTGTACGACAAACCCGAGCTAACTATGGCTACACCTTC
. | once | TRBJ2-7 | TRBV5-6 | CASSLSGPHEQYF | TGTGCCAGCAGCTTGTCCGGACCCCACGAGCAGTACTTC
. | . | TRBJ1-1 | TRBV6-2/TRBV6-3 | CASSTNIPDTEAFF | TGTGCCAGCAGCACTAACATCCCGGACACTGAAGCTTTCTTT
. | . | TRBJ1-1 | TRBV24-1 | CATSDLHGTEAFF | TGTGCCACCAGTGATTTGCATGGCACTGAAGCTTTCTTT
. | once | TRBJ1-1 | TRBV28 | CASSFVGSTEAFF | TGTGCCAGCAGTTTTGTGGGGAGCACTGAAGCTTTCTTT
TRBD1 | . | TRBJ1-2 | TRBV28 | CASSRDRGTYGYTF | TGTGCCAGCAGTCGGGACAGGGGCACTTATGGCTACACCTTC
TRBD2 | . | TRBJ2-7 | TRBV5-1 | CASSPGLAHEQYF | TGCGCCAGCAGCCCGGGACTAGCCCACGAGCAGTACTTC
. | once | TRBJ1-1 | TRBV28 | CASSSELRAFF | TGTGCCAGCAGTTCAGAATTGCGGGCTTTCTTT
. | . | TRBJ1-3 | TRBV12-5 | CASGNTDTSNSGNTIYF | TGTGCTAGTGGAAACACAGACACTTCCAACTCTGGAAACACCATATATTTT
TRBD1 | few | TRBJ1-2 | TRBV9 | CASSPRNLGTGNGYTF | TGTGCCAGCAGCCCGAGAAACCTCGGGACAGGAAATGGCTACACCTTC
. | . | TRBJ1-6 | TRBV29-1 | CSVLENYNSPLHF | TGCAGCGTTTTAGAGAACTATAATTCACCCCTCCACTTT
TRBD2 | . | TRBJ2-1 | TRBV28 | CASTTLPGTSNEQFF | TGTGCCAGCACCACCCTCCCCGGGACTAGCAATGAGCAGTTCTTC
. | few | TRBJ2-7 | TRBV20-1 | CSARADYEQYF | TGCAGTGCTAGGGCAGACTACGAGCAGTACTTC
TRBD1 | . | TRBJ1-6 | TRBV11-3 | CASSPRTGTRNSPLHF | TGTGCCAGCAGCCCCCGGACAGGGACTCGGAATTCACCCCTCCACTTT
. | few | TRBJ1-6 | TRBV4-3 | CASSRGGHNSPLHF | TGCGCCAGCAGCCGAGGAGGTCATAATTCACCCCTCCACTTT